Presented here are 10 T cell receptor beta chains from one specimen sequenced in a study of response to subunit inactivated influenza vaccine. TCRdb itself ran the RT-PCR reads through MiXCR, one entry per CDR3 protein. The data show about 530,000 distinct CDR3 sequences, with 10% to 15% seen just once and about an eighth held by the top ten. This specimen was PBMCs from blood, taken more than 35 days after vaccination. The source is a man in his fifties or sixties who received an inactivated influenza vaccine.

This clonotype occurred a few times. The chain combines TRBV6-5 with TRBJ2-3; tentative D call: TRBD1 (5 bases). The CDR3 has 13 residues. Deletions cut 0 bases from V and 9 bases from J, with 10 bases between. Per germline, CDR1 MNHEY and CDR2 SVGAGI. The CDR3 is CASSYSRTLTQYF. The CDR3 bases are TGTGCCAGCAGTTACTCGCGGACATTGACGCAGTATTTT.

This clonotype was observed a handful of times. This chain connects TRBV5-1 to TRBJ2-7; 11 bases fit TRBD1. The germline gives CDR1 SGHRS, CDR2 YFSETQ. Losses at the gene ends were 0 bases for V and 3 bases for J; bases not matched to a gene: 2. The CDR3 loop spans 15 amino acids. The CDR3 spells CASSLGDRGGYEQYF. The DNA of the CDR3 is TGCGCCAGCAGCTTGGGGGACAGGGGGGGCTACGAGCAGTACTTC.

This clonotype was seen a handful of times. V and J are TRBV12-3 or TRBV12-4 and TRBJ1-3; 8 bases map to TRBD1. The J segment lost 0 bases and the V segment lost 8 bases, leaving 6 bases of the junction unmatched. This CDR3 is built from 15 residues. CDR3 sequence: CASGDRLRSGNTIYF. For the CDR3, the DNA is TGTGCCAGCGGGGACAGGCTACGCTCTGGAAACACCATATATTTT.

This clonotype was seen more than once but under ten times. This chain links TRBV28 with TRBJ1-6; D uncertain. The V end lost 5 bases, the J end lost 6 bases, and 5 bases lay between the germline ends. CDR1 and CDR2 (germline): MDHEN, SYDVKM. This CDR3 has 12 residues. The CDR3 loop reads CASSTVNSPLHF. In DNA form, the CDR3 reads TGTGCCAGCAGTACGGTTAATTCACCCCTCCACTTT.

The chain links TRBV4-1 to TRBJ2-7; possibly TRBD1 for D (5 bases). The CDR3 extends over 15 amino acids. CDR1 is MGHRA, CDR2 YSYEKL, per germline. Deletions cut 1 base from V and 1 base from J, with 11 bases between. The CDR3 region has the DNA TGCGCCAGCAGCCAAGGCGTACAGGAGTCCTACGAGCAGTACTTC. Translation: CASSQGVQESYEQYF.

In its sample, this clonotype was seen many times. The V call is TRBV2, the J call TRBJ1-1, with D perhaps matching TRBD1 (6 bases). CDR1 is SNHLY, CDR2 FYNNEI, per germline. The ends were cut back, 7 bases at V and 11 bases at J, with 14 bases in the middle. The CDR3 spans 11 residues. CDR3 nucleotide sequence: TGTGCCAGCAACCGTCGGGGGGCGGCTTTCTTT. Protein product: CASNRRGAAFF.

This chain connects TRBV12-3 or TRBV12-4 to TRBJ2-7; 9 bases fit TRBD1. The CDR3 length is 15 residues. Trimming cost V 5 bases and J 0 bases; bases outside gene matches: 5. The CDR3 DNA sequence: TGTGCCAGCAGTCGGGGACAGGGCAGCTCCTACGAGCAGTACTTC. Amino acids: CASSRGQGSSYEQYF.

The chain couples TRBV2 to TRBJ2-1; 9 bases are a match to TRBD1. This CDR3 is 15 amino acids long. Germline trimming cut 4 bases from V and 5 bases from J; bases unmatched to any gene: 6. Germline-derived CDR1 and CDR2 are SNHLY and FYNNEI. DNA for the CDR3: TGTGCCAGCAGTGGGGAGAGGACAGGGGACAATGAGCAGTTCTTC. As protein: CASSGERTGDNEQFF.

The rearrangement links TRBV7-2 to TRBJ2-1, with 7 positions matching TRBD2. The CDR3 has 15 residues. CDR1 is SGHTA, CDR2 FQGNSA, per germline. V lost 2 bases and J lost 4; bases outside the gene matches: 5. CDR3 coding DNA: TGTGCCAGCAGCTTATTGCGGGAGCTGTACAATGAGCAGTTCTTC. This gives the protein CASSLLRELYNEQFF.

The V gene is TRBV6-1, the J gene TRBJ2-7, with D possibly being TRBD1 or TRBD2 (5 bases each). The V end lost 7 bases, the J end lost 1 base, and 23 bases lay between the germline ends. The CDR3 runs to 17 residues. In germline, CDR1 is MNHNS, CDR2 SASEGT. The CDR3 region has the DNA TGTGCCAGCAAACCTGCCGGGACCGCGCCCACATCCTACGAGCAGTACTTC. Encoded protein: CASKPAGTAPTSYEQYF.